This T cell receptor beta chain is drawn from a study of blood T cell repertoires in COVID-19. Study context: From the United States, Italy and Spain came samples of acute and convalescent COVID-19. T cells, B-cell-depleted T cells, or PBMCs provided the cDNA or gDNA that served as material.

CDR1 and CDR2 from the germline V gene are SGHAT and FQDESV (reference sequence). The CDR3 contains 14 residues. V was cut by 1 base and J by 6 bases, with 9 bases left in between. In the original analysis: Estimation of nucleated cell counts relied on the amplification of reference gene primers. TCRdb's copy holds only in-frame clones and misses some; the assay was immunoSEQ multiplex PCR. V, J and clone size reflect that table, while D and trimming were determined from the DNA. The top ten clones hold approximately 7% of a sample with over 45,000 clones, 80% to 90% of them seen once. The sample taken for sequencing was peripheral blood. The sequence was obtained from a man aged 40-55 years with acute or convalescent COVID-19. The V and J genes are TRBV11-1 and TRBJ2-2; D perhaps matches TRBD2 (5 bases). This CDR3 is CASSLGSGSGELFF. The CDR3 DNA reads as TGTGCCAGCAGCTTAGGGTCGGGATCCGGGGAGCTGTTTTTT.